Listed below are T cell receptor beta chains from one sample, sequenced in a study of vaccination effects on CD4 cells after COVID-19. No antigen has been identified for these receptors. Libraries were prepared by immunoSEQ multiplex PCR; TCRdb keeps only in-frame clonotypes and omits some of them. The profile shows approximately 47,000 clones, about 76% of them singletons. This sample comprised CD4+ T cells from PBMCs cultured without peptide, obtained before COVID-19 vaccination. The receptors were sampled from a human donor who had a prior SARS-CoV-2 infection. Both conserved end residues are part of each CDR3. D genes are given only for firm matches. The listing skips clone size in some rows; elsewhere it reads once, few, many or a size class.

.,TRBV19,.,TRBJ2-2,TGTGCCAGTAGTACGGCAGGGATAAACACCGGGGAGCTGTTTTTT,CASSTAGINTGELFF
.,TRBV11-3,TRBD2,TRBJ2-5,TGTGCCAGCAATCGGGGGGAGTACCAAGAGACCCAGTACTTC,CASNRGEYQETQYF
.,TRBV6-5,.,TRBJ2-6,TGTGCCAGCAGTTACGACGGCTCTGGGGCCAACGTCCTGACTTTC,CASSYDGSGANVLTF
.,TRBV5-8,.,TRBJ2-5,TGTGCCAGCAGCTTGTCTGTGAGAGAGACCCAGTACTTC,CASSLSVRETQYF
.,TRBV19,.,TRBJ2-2,TGTGCCAGTAGAACCGGACGGAACTCGAACACCGGGGAGCTGTTTTTT,CASRTGRNSNTGELFF
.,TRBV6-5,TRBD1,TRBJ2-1,TGTGCCGGCAGATTCTCCCGGACAGGCAATGAGCAGTTCTTC,CAGRFSRTGNEQFF
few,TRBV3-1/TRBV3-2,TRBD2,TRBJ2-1,TGTGCCAGCAGCCAAGTTGTACTAGCGGGGGGGCCAGAGCAGTTCTTC,CASSQVVLAGGPEQFF
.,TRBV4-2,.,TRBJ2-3,TGTGCCAGCAGCCCTCCCGCCGGCAGGTCGGATACGCAGTATTTT,CASSPPAGRSDTQYF
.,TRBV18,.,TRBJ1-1,TGTGCCAGCTCACCACAGAGTATCCTATCGAACACTGAAGCTTTCTTT,CASSPQSILSNTEAFF
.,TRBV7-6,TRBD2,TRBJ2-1,TGTGCCAGCAGCCTACACCCGGGACTAGCGAATGCCTACAATGAGCAGTTCTTC,CASSLHPGLANAYNEQFF
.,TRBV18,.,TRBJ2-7,TGTGCCAGCTCAGAGTCTAGTGGGGGCGAGCAGTACTTC,CASSESSGGEQYF
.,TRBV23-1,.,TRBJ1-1,TGCGCCAGCAGTCAAATGGTCCGGGCCCTGAACACTGAAGCTTTCTTT,CASSQMVRALNTEAFF
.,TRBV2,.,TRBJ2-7,TGTGCCAGCAGTGGTGACAGCTACGAGCAGTACTTC,CASSGDSYEQYF